This T cell receptor (beta chain) was recovered during a study of regulatory T cells in long-lasting Graves disease. Time point noted: persistent/refractory GD, antithyroid drugs over 5 years with positive TRAb. Making the TCR library involved RNA that had been extracted from PBMCs. To make TCR beta libraries, researchers used iRepertoire HTBI primers and Arm-PCR of CDR3 regions. One entry per CDR3 protein, called by TCRdb with MiXCR from the multiplex PCR reads. The table records a few hundred thousand distinct CDR3 sequences, 20% to 25% of them present only once. The J segment lost 6 bases and the V segment lost 4 bases, leaving 10 bases of the junction unmatched. The CDR3 is 17 amino acids. Germline CDR1 SGHKS, CDR2 YYEKEE (reference sequence).

This receptor was obtained from a female donor with Graves disease. The rearrangement joins TRBV5-5 to TRBJ2-2; 12 nucleotides align to TRBD1. The starting material was peripheral blood mononuclear cells (PBMCs), obtained when the disease was refractory, from a patient treated with antithyroid drugs. This CDR3 reads CASSPVGGQGASGELFF. CDR3 coding DNA: TGTGCCAGCAGCCCAGTTGGGGGACAGGGGGCGTCCGGGGAGCTGTTTTTT.